This T cell receptor beta chain was identified in a study of blood T cell repertoires in COVID-19. The V end lost 4 bases, the J end lost 9 bases, and 10 bases lay between the germline ends. The germline CDR1 and CDR2 sequences are SEHNR and FQNEAQ (reference sequence). This CDR3 is built from 13 residues. In the original workflow: Amplification of reference gene primers was used by the study to estimate nucleated cell counts. Clones were sequenced by immunoSEQ multiplex PCR, and TCRdb holds only the in-frame ones, with some missing. V, J and clone size reflect that table, while D and trimming were determined from the DNA. The profile shows a few hundred thousand clones, around four fifths of them singletons. The Seattle patients joined while their infection was active and were tracked longitudinally afterward.

V is TRBV7-9 and J is TRBJ1-6, with D maybe TRBD1 (6 bases). The receptor was derived from a woman of 80 years or more with COVID-19, enrolled during active disease. The specimen was peripheral blood. The CDR3 bases are TGTGCCAGCAGCTCGGCACAGGGTTCACCCCTCCACTTT. This translates into CASSSAQGSPLHF.